This T cell receptor beta chain was found in a study of cytomegalovirus exposure and HLA in healthy donors. Germline V lookup: CDR1 SNHLY, CDR2 FYNNEI. There are 18 residues in the CDR3. V lost 6 bases and J lost 0; bases outside the gene matches: 7. The PCR employed 60 Vbeta primers together with 13 Jbeta primers. Profiling relied on immunoSEQ multiplex PCR, and the TCRdb table lists in-frame clones only, not all of them. The top ten clones hold 1% to 1.5% of a sample with around 180,000 clones, roughly 84% of them seen once. The chain combines TRBV2 with TRBJ2-1; TRBD2 agrees at 14 bases. Input material: PBMCs. The clonotype comes from a girl aged 2 to 9 in good health and CMV-seropositive. This chain's CDR3 is CASRRTSGRLSSYNEQFF. The CDR3 DNA sequence: TGTGCCAGCAGGAGGACTAGCGGGAGGCTGAGCTCCTACAATGAGCAGTTCTTC. The complete variable domain, with remaining parts taken from reference TRBV2 and TRBJ2-1, reads EPEVTQTPSHQVTQMGQEVILRCVPISNHLYFYWYRQILGQKVEFLVSFYNNEISEKSEIFDDQFSVERPDGSNFTLKIRSTKLEDSAMYFCASRRTSGRLSSYNEQFFGPGTRLTVL.